This TCR beta chain was captured in a study of T cells after posttransplantation cyclophosphamide. The data were produced by immunoSEQ multiplex PCR, yet TCRdb's version contains in-frame clones alone and is incomplete. This sample has approximately 11,000 clones, each found more than once. Study-level findings and limits: Blood and skin or GI T cell repertoires showed limited TRB overlap. Later post-transplant blood repertoires were often dominated by donor CD8+ memory clones. TRB clonality was highly associated with recipient CMV seropositivity and reactivation.

V dropped 3 bases and J dropped 8 bases, with 16 bases sitting between them. Germline-derived CDR1 and CDR2 are SGHDN and FVKESK. The CDR3 extends over 15 amino acids. This clone was recorded at least ten times. Its antigen is as yet unknown. Busulfan-fludarabine conditioning, marrow transplant, and cyclophosphamide on days +3 and +4 were administered. This TCR derives from a female patient aged 40 to 55 who received an allogeneic stem cell transplant from a related donor, was CMV-positive, and had no GVHD. Some T cells may arise from the graft donor. The material sequenced was PBMCs, taken after allogeneic stem cell transplant with posttransplant cyclophosphamide. The chain couples TRBV14 to TRBJ1-4; no clear D gene. Written as DNA, the CDR3 is TGTGCCAGCAGCCAGACTGTCCCATCTGACGAAAAACTGTTTTTT. Encoded protein: CASSQTVPSDEKLFF.